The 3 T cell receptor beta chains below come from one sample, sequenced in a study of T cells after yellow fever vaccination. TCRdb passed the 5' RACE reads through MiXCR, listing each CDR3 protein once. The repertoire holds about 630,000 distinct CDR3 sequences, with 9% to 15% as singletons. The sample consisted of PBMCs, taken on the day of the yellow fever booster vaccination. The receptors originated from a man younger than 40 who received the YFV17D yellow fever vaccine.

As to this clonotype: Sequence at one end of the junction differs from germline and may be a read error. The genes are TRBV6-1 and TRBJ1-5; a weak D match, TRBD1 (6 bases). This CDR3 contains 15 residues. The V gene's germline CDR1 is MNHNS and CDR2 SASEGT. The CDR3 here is CVSSEDSMGYQPQHF. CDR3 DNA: TGTGTCAGCAGTGAGGACAGCATGGGGTATCAGCCCCAGCATTTT.

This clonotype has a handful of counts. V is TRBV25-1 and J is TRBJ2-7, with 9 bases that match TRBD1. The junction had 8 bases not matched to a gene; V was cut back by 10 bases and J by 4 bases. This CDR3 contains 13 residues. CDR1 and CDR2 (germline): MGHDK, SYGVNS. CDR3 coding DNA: TGTGCCACCAGGACAGGGGTCGGTTACGAGCAGTACTTC. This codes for CATRTGVGYEQYF.

CDR3 DNA sequence: TGTGCCAGCAGTACGGAGCTGGCTCAGACCCAGTACTTC. Its translation is CASSTELAQTQYF. The rearrangement links TRBV6-6 to TRBJ2-5; no clear D gene. CDR1 is MNHNY, CDR2 SVGAGI, per germline (reference sequence). The CDR3 runs to 13 residues. Trimming removed 5 bases from V and 6 bases from J, with 13 bases in between.